The 5 T cell receptor beta chains below come from one sample, sequenced in a study of blood T cells in healthy people across ages. Using a J-beta primer mix together with a sample-barcoded 5' primer, a second PCR was run for about 6 to 11 cycles. TCRdb reprocessed the 5' RACE reads via MiXCR and lists one record per CDR3 protein. The sample has fewer than 1.5 million distinct CDR3 sequences; about 43% are singletons. The specimen was blood. These receptors were taken from a woman under 30 in good health.

This clonotype has just one count. The chain joins TRBV20-1 to TRBJ2-4; D is perhaps TRBD2 (5 bases). The J call is uncertain, as TRBJ2-7 better fits the DNA end. Per the germline V gene, CDR1 is DFQATT and CDR2 is SNEGSKA (reference sequence). The CDR3 spans 12 residues. CDR3 bases: TGCAGTGATAGCGTCGAAGCCTACGAGCAGTACTTC. Its protein product is CSDSVEAYEQYF.

Concerning this clonotype: Possible read error: a much larger clone is one base away. The J gene is TRBJ2-5, the V gene TRBV29-1; D call uncertain. The CDR3 is made up of 14 amino acids. The V end lost 1 base, the J end lost 2 bases, and 11 bases lay between the germline ends. From germline, CDR1 is SQVTM and CDR2 ANQGSEA. CDR3 in DNA: TGCAGCGTTGAAGGAGTATATTCACAAGAGACCCAGTACTTC. Encoded protein: CSVEGVYSQETQYF.

This clonotype has at least ten counts. This chain links TRBV6-5 with TRBJ2-3, with 12 nucleotides matching TRBD2. CDR3 length: 16 residues. Germline CDR1 and CDR2: MNHEY and SVGAGI. V gave up 6 bases and J gave up 1 base; unmatched junction bases: 5. The chain's CDR3 is CASRRRTSGGTDTQYF. CDR3 DNA: TGTGCCAGCAGACGGCGGACTAGCGGGGGCACAGATACGCAGTATTTT.

The CDR3 sequence is CSARSRAARGDTQYF. CDR3 in DNA: TGCAGTGCTCGGAGCAGGGCAGCGCGGGGAGATACGCAGTATTTT. This sequence joins TRBV20-1 and TRBJ2-3, with a weak D call TRBD2 (6 bases). The CDR3 has 15 amino acids. Per the germline V gene, CDR1 is DFQATT and CDR2 is SNEGSKA (reference sequence). V lost 5 bases, J lost 5 bases, and 20 bases lay in between.

The chain links TRBV4-1 to TRBJ2-7; 11 bases match TRBD2. CDR1 and CDR2 from the germline V gene are MGHRA and YSYEKL. This CDR3 has 19 amino acids. V gave up 3 bases and J gave up 6 bases; unmatched junction bases: 19. CDR3 in amino acids: CASSHRLAGCLSPPCEQYF. The CDR3 DNA follows: TGCGCCAGCAGCCACCGACTAGCGGGATGTTTATCCCCGCCTTGCGAGCAGTACTTC.